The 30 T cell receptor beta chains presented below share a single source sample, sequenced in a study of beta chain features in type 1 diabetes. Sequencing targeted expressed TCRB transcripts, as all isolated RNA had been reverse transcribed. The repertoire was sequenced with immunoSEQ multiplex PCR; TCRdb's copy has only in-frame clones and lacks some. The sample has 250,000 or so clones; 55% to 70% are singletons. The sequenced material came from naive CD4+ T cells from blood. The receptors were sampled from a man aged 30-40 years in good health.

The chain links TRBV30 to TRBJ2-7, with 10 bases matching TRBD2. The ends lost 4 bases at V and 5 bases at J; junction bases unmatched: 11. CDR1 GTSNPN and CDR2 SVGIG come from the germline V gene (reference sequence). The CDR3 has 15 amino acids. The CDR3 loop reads CAWMRRTSGINEQYF. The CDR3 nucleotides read TGTGCCTGGATGCGAAGAACTAGCGGGATCAACGAGCAGTACTTC.

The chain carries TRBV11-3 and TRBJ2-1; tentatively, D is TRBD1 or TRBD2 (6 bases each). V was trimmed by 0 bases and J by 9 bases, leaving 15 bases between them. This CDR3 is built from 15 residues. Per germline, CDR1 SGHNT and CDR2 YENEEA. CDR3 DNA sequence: TGTGCCAGCAGCTTAGAGCCGCAGGGGAGGAGTGAGCAGTTCTTC. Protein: CASSLEPQGRSEQFF.

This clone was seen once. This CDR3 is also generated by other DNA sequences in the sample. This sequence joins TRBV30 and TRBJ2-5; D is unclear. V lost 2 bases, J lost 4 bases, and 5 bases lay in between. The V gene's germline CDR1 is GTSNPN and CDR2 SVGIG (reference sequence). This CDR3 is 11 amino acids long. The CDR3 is CAWSRLETQYF. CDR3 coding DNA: TGTGCCTGGAGTAGGTTAGAGACCCAGTACTTC.

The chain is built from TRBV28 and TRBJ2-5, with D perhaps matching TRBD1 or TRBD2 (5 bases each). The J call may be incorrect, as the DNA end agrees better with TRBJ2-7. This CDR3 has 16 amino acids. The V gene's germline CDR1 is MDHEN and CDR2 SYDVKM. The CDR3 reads CASSSLRDASSYEQYF. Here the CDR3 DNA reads TGTGCCAGCAGTTCCCTCCGGGACGCGAGCTCCTACGAGCAGTACTTC.

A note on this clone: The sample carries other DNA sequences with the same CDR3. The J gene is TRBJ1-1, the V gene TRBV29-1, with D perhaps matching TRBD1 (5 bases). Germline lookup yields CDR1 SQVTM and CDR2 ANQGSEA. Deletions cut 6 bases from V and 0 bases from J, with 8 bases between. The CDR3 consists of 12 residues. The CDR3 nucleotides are TGCAGCGTCCAGGGTATGAACACTGAAGCTTTCTTT. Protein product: CSVQGMNTEAFF.

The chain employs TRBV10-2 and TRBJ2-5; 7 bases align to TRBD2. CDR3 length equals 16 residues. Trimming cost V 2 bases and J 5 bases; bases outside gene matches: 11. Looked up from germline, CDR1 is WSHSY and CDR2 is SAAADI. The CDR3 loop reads CASSEEGREMTETQYF. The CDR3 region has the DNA TGCGCCAGCAGTGAGGAGGGGCGGGAGATGACGGAGACCCAGTACTTC.

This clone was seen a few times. CDR3 sequence reads: CASSPSTYNEQFF. The CDR3 DNA follows: TGTGCCAGCAGCCCAAGCACCTACAATGAGCAGTTCTTC. The chain links TRBV7-2 to TRBJ2-1; no clear D gene. The CDR3 extends over 13 amino acids. The germline V gene encodes CDR1 SGHTA and CDR2 FQGNSA. Trimming shortened V by 5 bases and J by 2 bases, and 7 bases separated the two germline ends. The variable domain in full, completed from reference TRBV7-2 and TRBJ2-1, reads GAGVSQSPSNKVTEKGKDVELRCDPISGHTALYWYRQSLGQGLEFLIYFQGNSAPDKSGLPSDRFSAERTGGSVSTLTIQRTQQEDSAVYLCASSPSTYNEQFFGPGTRLTVL.

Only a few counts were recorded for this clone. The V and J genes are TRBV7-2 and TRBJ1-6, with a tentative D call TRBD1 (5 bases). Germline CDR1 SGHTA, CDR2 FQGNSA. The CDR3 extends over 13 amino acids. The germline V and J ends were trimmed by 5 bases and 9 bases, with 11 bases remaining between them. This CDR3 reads CASSLGTGSPLHF. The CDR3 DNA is TGTGCCAGCAGCCTCGGGACGGGTTCACCCCTCCACTTT.

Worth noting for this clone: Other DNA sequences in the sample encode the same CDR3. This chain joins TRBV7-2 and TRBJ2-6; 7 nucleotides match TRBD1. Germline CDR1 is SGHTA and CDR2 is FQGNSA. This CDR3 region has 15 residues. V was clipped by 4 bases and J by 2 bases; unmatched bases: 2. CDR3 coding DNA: TGTGCCAGCAGCTCCGACAGGGCTGGGGCCAACGTCCTGACTTTC. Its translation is CASSSDRAGANVLTF.

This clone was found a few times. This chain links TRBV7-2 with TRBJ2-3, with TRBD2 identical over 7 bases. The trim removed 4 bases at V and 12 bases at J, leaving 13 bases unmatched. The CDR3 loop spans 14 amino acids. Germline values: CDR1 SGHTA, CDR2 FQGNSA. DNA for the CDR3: TGTGCCAGCAGCTCCGAAACTAGCGCCATAAGCCAGTATTTT. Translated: CASSSETSAISQYF.

The CDR3 bases are TGTGCCTGTTCAACGACCGACTACAATGAGCAGTTCTTC. This codes for CACSTTDYNEQFF. The chain combines TRBV30 with TRBJ2-1; D not resolved. The CDR3 totals 13 residues. Germline CDR1 and CDR2: GTSNPN and SVGIG (reference sequence). Trimming stripped 6 bases from V and 3 bases from J, with 12 bases between.

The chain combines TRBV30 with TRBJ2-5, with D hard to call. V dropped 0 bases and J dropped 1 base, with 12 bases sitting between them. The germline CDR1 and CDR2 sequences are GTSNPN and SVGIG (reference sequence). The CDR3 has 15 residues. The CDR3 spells CAWSVRLGTQETQYF. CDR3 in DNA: TGTGCCTGGAGTGTACGGCTTGGCACCCAAGAGACCCAGTACTTC.

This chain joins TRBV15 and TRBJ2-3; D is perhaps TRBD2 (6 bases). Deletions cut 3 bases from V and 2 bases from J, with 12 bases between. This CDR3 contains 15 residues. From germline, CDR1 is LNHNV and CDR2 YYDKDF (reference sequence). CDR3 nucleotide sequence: TGTGCCACCAGCAGGGGCAGGGACTTCACAGATACGCAGTATTTT. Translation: CATSRGRDFTDTQYF.

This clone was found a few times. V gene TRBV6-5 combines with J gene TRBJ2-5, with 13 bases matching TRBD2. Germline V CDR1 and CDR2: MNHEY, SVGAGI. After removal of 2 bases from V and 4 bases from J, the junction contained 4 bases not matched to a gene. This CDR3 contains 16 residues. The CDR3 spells CASSYSGLAGVETQYF. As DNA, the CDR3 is TGTGCCAGCAGTTACAGCGGACTAGCGGGAGTAGAGACCCAGTACTTC.

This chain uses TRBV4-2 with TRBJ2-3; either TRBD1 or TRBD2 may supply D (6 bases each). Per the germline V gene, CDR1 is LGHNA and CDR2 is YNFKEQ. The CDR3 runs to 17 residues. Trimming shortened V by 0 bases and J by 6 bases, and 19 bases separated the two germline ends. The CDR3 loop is CASSQDKGGPLGDTQYF. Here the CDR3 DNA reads TGTGCCAGCAGCCAAGATAAGGGGGGACCCCTCGGGGATACGCAGTATTTT.

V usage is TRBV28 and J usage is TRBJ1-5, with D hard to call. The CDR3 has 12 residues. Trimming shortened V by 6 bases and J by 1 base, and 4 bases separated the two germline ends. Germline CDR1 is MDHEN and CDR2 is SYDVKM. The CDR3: CASRESNQPQHF. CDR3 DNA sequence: TGTGCCAGCAGGGAGAGCAATCAGCCCCAGCATTTT. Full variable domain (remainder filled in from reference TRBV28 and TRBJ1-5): DVKVTQSSRYLVKRTGEKVFLECVQDMDHENMFWYRQDPGLGLRLIYFSYDVKMKEKGDIPEGYSVSREKKERFSLILESASTNQTSMYLCASRESNQPQHFGDGTRLSIL.

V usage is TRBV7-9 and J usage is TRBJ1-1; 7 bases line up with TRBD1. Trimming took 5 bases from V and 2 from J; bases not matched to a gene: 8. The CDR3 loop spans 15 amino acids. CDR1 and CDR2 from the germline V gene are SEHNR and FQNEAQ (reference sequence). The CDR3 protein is CASSPRTGGNTEAFF. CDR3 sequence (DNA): TGTGCCAGCAGCCCTCGGACAGGAGGAAACACTGAAGCTTTCTTT.

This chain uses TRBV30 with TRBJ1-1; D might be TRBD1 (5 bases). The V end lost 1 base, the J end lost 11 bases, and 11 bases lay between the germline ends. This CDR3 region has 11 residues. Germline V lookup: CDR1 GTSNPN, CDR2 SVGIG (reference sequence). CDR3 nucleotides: TGTGCCTGGAGTGGACAGCTTGCGGCTTTCTTT. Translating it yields CAWSGQLAAFF. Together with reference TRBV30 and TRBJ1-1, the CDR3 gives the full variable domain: SQTIHQWPATLVQPVGSPLSLECTVEGTSNPNLYWYRQAAGRGLQLLFYSVGIGQISSEVPQNLSASRPQDRQFILSSKKLLLSDSGFYLCAWSGQLAAFFGQGTRLTVV.

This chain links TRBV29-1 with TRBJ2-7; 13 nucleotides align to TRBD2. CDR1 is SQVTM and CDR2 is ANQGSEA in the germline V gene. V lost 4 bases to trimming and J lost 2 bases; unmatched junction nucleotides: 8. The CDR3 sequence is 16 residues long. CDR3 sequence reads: CSVVRTSGSGTYEQYF. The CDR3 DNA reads TGCAGCGTTGTCCGGACTAGCGGGAGCGGGACCTACGAGCAGTACTTC.

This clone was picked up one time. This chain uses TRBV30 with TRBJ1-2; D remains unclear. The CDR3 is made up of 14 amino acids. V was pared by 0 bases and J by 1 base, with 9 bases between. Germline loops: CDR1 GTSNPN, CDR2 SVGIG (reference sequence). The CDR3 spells CAWSVHGNNYGYTF. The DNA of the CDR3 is TGTGCCTGGAGTGTACACGGGAATAACTATGGCTACACCTTC.

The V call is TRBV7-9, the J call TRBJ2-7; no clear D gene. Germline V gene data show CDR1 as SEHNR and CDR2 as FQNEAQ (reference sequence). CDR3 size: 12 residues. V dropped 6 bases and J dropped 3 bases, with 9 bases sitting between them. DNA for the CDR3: TGTGCCAGCAGTCGAGAGGTCTACGAGCAGTACTTC. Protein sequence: CASSREVYEQYF. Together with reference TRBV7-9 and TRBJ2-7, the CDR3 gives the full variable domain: DTGVSQNPRHKITKRGQNVTFRCDPISEHNRLYWYRQTLGQGPEFLTYFQNEAQLEKSRLLSDRFSAERPKGSFSTLEIQRTEQGDSAMYLCASSREVYEQYFGPGTRLTVT.

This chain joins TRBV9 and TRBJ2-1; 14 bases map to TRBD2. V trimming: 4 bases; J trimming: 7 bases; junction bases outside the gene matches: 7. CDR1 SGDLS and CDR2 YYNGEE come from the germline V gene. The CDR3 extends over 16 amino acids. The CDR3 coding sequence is TGTGCCAGCAGCTCCGGGACTAGCGGGAGAGGGAATGAGCAGTTCTTC. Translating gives CASSSGTSGRGNEQFF.

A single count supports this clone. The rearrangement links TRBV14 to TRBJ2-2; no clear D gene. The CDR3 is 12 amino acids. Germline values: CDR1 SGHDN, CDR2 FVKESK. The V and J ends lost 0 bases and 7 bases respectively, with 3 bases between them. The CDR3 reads CASSQEIGELFF. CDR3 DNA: TGTGCCAGCAGCCAAGAAATCGGGGAGCTGTTTTTT. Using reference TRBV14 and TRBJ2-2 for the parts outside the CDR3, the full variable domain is EAGVTQFPSHSVIEKGQTVTLRCDPISGHDNLYWYRRVMGKEIKFLLHFVKESKQDESGMPNNRFLAERTGGTYSTLKVQPAELEDSGVYFCASSQEIGELFFGEGSRLTVL.

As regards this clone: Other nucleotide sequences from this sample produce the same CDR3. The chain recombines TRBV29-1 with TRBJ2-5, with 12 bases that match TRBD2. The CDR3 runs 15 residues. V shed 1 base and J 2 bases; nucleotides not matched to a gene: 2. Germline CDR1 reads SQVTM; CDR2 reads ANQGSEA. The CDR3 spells CSVEGLAGDQETQYF. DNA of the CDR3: TGCAGCGTTGAAGGACTAGCGGGGGATCAAGAGACCCAGTACTTC.

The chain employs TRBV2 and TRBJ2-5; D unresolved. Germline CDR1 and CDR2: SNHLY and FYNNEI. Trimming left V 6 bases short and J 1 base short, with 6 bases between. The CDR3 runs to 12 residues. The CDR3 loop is CASRRSQETQYF. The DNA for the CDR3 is TGTGCCAGCAGGCGGTCCCAAGAGACCCAGTACTTC.

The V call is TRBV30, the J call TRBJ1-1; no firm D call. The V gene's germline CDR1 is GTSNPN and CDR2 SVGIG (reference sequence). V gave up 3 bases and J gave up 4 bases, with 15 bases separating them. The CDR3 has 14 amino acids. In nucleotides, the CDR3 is TGTGCCTGGAGGGCCCCTTGGTCGGTCACTGAAGCTTTCTTT. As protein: CAWRAPWSVTEAFF.

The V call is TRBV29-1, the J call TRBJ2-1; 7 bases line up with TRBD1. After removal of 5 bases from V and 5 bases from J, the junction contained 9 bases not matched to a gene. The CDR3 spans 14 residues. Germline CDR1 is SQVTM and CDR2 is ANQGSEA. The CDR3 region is CSVRSGQAHNEQFF. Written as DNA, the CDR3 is TGCAGCGTTCGGTCAGGACAGGCCCACAATGAGCAGTTCTTC.

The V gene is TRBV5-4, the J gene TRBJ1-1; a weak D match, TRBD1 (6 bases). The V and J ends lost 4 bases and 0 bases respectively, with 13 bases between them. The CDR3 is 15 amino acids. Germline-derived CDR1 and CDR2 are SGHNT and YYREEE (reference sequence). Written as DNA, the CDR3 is TGTGCCAGCAGCCTGAGGGCAGGGGTGAACACTGAAGCTTTCTTT. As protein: CASSLRAGVNTEAFF.

In nucleotides, the CDR3 is TGTGCCAGCAGCCAAGGTGCGGGCTACGAGCAGTACTTC. Encoded protein: CASSQGAGYEQYF. The chain links TRBV14 to TRBJ2-7; D might be TRBD2 (5 bases). CDR1 and CDR2 from the germline V gene are SGHDN and FVKESK. Trimming removed 1 base at V and 3 bases at J, with 7 bases between. This CDR3 spans 13 amino acids.

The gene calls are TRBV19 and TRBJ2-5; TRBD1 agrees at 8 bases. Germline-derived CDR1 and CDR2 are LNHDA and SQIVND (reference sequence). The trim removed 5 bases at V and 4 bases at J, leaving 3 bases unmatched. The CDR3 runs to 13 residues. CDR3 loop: CASSPGQGETQYF. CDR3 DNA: TGTGCCAGTAGTCCTGGACAGGGAGAGACCCAGTACTTC.